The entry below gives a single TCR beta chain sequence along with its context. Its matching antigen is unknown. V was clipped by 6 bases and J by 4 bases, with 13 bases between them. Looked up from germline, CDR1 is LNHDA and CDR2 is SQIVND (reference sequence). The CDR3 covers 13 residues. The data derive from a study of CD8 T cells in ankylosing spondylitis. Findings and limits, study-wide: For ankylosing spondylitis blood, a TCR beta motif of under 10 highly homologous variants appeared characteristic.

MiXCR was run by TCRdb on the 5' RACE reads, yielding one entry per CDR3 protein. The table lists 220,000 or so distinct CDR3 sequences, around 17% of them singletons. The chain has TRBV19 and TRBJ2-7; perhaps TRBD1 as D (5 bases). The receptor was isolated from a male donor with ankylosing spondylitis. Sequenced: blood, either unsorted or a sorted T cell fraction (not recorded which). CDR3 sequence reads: CASRESGHYEQYF. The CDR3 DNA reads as TGTGCCAGTAGGGAATCTGGACATTACGAGCAGTACTTC.